This TCR beta chain emerged from a study of shared clonotypes between healthy human individuals. CD45RA+ naive and CD45RA-negative memory subsets were separated from CD4+ cells. Between the trimmed V and J ends, which lost 1 base and 3 bases, there was a span of 11 bases. The CDR3 covers 15 residues. CDR1 and CDR2 from the germline V gene are SGHNT and YYREEE (reference sequence). The method was immunoSEQ multiplex PCR; TCRdb's version includes in-frame clones alone and lacks a portion of them. The sample lists roughly 1,500,000 clones, approximately 98% occurring once. Study findings and constraints: A reduction in generation probabilities was seen for non-shared clonotypes relative to those shared by all four donors.

Turning to this clone: Its specificity is not known.

The rearrangement links TRBV5-4 to TRBJ1-5, with D possibly TRBD1 on 5 matching bases. Specimen: naive CD4+ T cells sorted from blood. Subset in this sample: CD45RA+ positively selected. This receptor was taken from a man aged 25-45 years in good health. CDR3 amino acids: CASSLQGVANQPQHF. The CDR3 DNA is TGTGCCAGCAGCTTGCAAGGGGTTGCCAATCAGCCCCAGCATTTT.